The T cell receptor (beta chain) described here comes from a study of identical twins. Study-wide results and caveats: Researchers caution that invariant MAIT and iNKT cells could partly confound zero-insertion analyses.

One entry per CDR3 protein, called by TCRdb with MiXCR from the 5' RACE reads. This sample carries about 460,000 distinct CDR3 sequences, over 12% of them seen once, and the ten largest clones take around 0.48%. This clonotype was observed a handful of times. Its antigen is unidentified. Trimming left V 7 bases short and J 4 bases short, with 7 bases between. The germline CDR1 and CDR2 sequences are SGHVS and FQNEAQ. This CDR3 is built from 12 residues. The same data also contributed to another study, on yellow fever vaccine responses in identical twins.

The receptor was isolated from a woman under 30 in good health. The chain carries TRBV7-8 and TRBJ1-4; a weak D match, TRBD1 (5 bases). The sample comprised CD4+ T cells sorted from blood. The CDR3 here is CASNGGNEKLFF. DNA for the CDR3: TGTGCCAGCAACGGGGGTAATGAAAAACTGTTTTTT.